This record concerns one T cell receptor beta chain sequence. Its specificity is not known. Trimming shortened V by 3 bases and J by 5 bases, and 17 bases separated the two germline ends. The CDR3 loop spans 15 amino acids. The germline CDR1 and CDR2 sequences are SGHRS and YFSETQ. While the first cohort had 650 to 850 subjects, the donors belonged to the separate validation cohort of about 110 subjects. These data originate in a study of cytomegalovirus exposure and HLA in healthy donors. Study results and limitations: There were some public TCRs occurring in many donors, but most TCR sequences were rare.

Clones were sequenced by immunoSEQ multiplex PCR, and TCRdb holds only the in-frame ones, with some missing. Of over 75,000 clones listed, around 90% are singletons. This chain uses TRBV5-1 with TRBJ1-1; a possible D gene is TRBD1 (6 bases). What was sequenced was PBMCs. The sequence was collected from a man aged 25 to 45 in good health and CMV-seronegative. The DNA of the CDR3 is TGCGCCAGCAGCTCTGTCCTGGGGGCGAATACTGAAGCTTTCTTT. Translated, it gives CASSSVLGANTEAFF.